The source of this TCR beta chain is a study of cytomegalovirus exposure and HLA in healthy donors. The PCR contained 60 Vbeta and 13 Jbeta primers. Measured with immunoSEQ multiplex PCR; TCRdb has only the in-frame clones, and not every one. The table lists around 140,000 clones, about three quarters of them singletons. Between the trimmed V and J ends, which lost 4 bases and 6 bases, there was a span of 16 bases. Germline values: CDR1 SGHRS, CDR2 YFSETQ. This CDR3 comprises 14 residues. The sequence came from a woman aged 18 to 35 in good health and CMV-seronegative. The specimen was PBMCs. This chain connects TRBV5-1 to TRBJ1-2, with D possibly being TRBD1 (6 bases). The CDR3 loop is CASSGDTWGNGYTF. The CDR3 DNA sequence: TGCGCCAGCAGCGGGGACACCTGGGGGAATGGCTACACCTTC. Full variable domain (remainder filled in from reference TRBV5-1 and TRBJ1-2): KAGVTQTPRYLIKTRGQQVTLSCSPISGHRSVSWYQQTPGQGLQFLFEYFSETQRNKGNFPGRFSGRQFSNSRSEMNVSTLELGDSALYLCASSGDTWGNGYTFGSGTRLTVV.